The 9 T cell receptor beta chains in this list originate from one sample, sequenced in a study of blood T cell repertoires in COVID-19. Assay: immunoSEQ multiplex PCR; the TCRdb copy retains only in-frame clones and omits some. Seen here are more than 200,000 clones, about 80% observed once, and the top ten hold around 4%. Sequences were obtained from peripheral blood. The receptors originated from a man aged 50-59 years with active or convalescent COVID-19.

The genes are TRBV5-1 and TRBJ2-7; tentative D call: TRBD2 (6 bases). CDR3 length: 13 amino acids. Germline CDR1 is SGHRS and CDR2 is YFSETQ. V was clipped by 3 bases and J by 7 bases, with 14 bases between them. In DNA, the CDR3 is TGCGCCAGCAGCTACACGGGACTCCTGGAGCAGTACTTC. Its protein is CASSYTGLLEQYF.

The V and J genes are TRBV10-2 and TRBJ2-1; D possibly corresponds to TRBD1 (5 bases). V was shortened by 5 bases and J by 9 bases, with 26 bases between the two germline ends. CDR1 WSHSY and CDR2 SAAADI come from the germline V gene. The CDR3 is 17 residues long. CDR3 in DNA: TGCGCCAGCAGTTTTGACCCCCTTAACCACGGACAATTTGAGCAGTTCTTC. Its protein product is CASSFDPLNHGQFEQFF.

The chain combines TRBV6-5 with TRBJ2-1, with 10 positions matching TRBD1. The CDR3 sequence is 16 residues long. V trimming: 4 bases; J trimming: 3 bases; junction bases outside the gene matches: 6. In germline, CDR1 is MNHEY, CDR2 SVGAGI. The CDR3 spells CASSLTGTGVYNEQFF. In DNA, the CDR3 is TGTGCCAGCAGTTTAACCGGGACAGGGGTCTACAATGAGCAGTTCTTC.

For this clone: The conserved closing phenylalanine or tryptophan is absent in this CDR3, likely reflecting a read error. The chain has TRBV6-5 and TRBJ1-2; the D gene is possibly TRBD1 (5 bases). The V end lost 7 bases, the J end lost 4 bases, and 16 bases lay between the germline ends. CDR1 and CDR2 from the germline V gene are MNHEY and SVGAGI. CDR3 size: 14 residues. The CDR3, as DNA: TGTGCCAGCACCCTGGCAGGGCCCGGCTATGGCTACACCCTC. This codes for CASTLAGPGYGYTL.

The chain is built from TRBV30 and TRBJ2-7, with a tentative D call TRBD1 (5 bases). The CDR3 is made up of 13 amino acids. The V and J ends lost 0 bases and 2 bases respectively, with 8 bases between them. Germline CDR1 GTSNPN, CDR2 SVGIG (reference sequence). The CDR3 is CAWSVTRAYEQYF. As DNA, the CDR3 is TGTGCCTGGAGTGTAACCAGGGCCTACGAGCAGTACTTC.

The chain joins TRBV12-3 or TRBV12-4 to TRBJ2-2; D is undetermined. V was pared by 5 bases and J by 7 bases, with 11 bases between. This CDR3 comprises 13 residues. Written as DNA, the CDR3 is TGTGCCAGCAGTCCCCAGGTTAGCGGGGAGCTGTTTTTT. Its protein product is CASSPQVSGELFF.

V and J are TRBV28 and TRBJ1-1, with TRBD1 matching 8 bases. Trimming at V came to 5 bases and at J to 3 bases, leaving 5 bases not matched to a gene. This CDR3 region has 14 residues. Germline assignment: CDR1 MDHEN and CDR2 SYDVKM. The CDR3 reads CASSPTGDHTEAFF. The DNA of the CDR3 is TGTGCCAGCAGTCCGACAGGGGACCACACTGAAGCTTTCTTT.

This clone has just one count. This chain connects TRBV2 to TRBJ2-5, with 7 nucleotides matching TRBD2. The V gene end was trimmed by 5 bases and the J gene end by 1 base; junction bases not matched to a gene: 4. CDR1 is SNHLY, CDR2 FYNNEI, per germline. This CDR3 comprises 14 residues. DNA of the CDR3: TGTGCCAGCAGTCCCGGGACTACCCAAGAGACCCAGTACTTC. Translated, it gives CASSPGTTQETQYF.

The chain is built from TRBV5-1 and TRBJ2-7, with TRBD1 matching over 7 bases. CDR3 length: 16 residues. CDR1 and CDR2 from the germline V gene are SGHRS and YFSETQ. Germline trimming cut 4 bases from V and 1 base from J; bases unmatched to any gene: 11. The CDR3 protein is CASSNTGTDPSYEQYF. The CDR3 DNA follows: TGCGCCAGCAGCAATACCGGGACAGACCCTTCCTACGAGCAGTACTTC.